What follows describes a single T cell receptor beta chain. Its antigen remains unknown. The CDR3 is 14 amino acids. In germline, CDR1 is LGHDT, CDR2 YNNKEL (reference sequence). Trimming shortened V by 1 base and J by 7 bases, and 14 bases separated the two germline ends. This entry is derived from a study of blood T cells in healthy people across ages. Study-wide points: In long-lived donors, naive CD4+ cell counts and diversity exceeded those of aged donors. Investigators treated diversity estimates from one million T cells as underestimates. The CMV status of each donor remained undetermined, and this could have confounded shifts in expanded clonotypes.

Healthy Caucasian individuals from Russia aged about 6 to 95 were enrolled as donors. It was with a sample-barcoded 5' primer and a J-beta primer mix that a second PCR of roughly 7 to 12 cycles was run. One entry per CDR3 protein results from TCRdb running MiXCR on the 5' RACE reads. The profile covers roughly 2 million distinct CDR3 sequences, with around half appearing a single time and less than 2.5% taken by the ten largest. This clonotype was obtained from a woman in her forties in good health. The chain employs TRBV3-1 and TRBJ2-7, with D hard to call. Sequenced: blood. In DNA, the CDR3 is TGTGCCAGCAGCCAAGTCCAGACACGGAATGAGCAGTACTTC. Translating gives CASSQVQTRNEQYF.